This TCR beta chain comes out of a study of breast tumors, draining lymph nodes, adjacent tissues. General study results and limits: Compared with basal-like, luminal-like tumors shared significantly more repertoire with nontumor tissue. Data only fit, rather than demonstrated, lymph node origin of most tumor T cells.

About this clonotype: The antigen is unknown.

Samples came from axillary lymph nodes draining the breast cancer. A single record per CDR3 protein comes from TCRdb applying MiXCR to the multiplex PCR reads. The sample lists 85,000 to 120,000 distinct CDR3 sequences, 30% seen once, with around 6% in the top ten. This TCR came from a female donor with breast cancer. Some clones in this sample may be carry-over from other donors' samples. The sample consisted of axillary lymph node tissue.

The CDR3 sequence is CANVDKSSGNTIYF. The DNA for the CDR3 is TGTGCCAACGTGGACAAGAGCTCTGGAAACACCATATATTTT. The chain joins TRBV6-5 to TRBJ1-3, with D possibly TRBD1 on 5 matching bases. The CDR3 loop spans 14 amino acids. V lost 10 bases to trimming and J lost 0 bases, with 13 bases between them. Germline V lookup: CDR1 MNHEY, CDR2 SVGAGI.